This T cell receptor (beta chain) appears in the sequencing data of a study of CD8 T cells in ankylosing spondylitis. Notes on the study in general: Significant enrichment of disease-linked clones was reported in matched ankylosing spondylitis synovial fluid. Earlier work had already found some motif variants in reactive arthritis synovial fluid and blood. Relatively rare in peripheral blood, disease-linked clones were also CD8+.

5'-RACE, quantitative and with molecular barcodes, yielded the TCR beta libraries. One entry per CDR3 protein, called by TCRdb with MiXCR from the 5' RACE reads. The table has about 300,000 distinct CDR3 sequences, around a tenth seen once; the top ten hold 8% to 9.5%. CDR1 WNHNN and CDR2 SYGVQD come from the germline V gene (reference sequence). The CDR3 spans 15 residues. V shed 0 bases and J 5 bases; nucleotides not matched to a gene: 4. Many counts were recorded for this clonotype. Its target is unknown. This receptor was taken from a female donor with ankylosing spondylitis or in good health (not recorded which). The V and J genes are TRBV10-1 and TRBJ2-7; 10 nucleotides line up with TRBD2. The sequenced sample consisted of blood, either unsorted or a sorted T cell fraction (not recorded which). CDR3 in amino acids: CASSESSGRDNEQYF. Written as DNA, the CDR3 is TGCGCCAGCAGTGAGTCCAGCGGGAGGGACAACGAGCAGTACTTC.